The clone carrying this T cell receptor (beta chain) was seen a few times. MiXCR was run by TCRdb on the 5' RACE reads, yielding one entry per CDR3 protein. The data contain 250,000 or so distinct CDR3 sequences, about 8% of them seen just once; the ten biggest clones take up 3%. The sample comes from a study of identical twins. The CDR3 spans 16 residues. From germline, CDR1 is LGHNA and CDR2 YNFKEQ. The V gene lost 0 bases and the J gene lost 3 bases, with 11 bases spanning the gap. The same data also contributed to another study, on yellow fever vaccine responses in identical twins.

Material: CD8+ T cells sorted from blood. The chain combines TRBV4-2 with TRBJ2-2; D may be TRBD1 or TRBD2 (6 bases each). The clonotype originates from a woman younger than 30 in good health. CDR3 nucleotide sequence: TGTGCCAGCAGCCAAGATTGGAGGGGGGACACCGGGGAGCTGTTTTTT. Translating gives CASSQDWRGDTGELFF.